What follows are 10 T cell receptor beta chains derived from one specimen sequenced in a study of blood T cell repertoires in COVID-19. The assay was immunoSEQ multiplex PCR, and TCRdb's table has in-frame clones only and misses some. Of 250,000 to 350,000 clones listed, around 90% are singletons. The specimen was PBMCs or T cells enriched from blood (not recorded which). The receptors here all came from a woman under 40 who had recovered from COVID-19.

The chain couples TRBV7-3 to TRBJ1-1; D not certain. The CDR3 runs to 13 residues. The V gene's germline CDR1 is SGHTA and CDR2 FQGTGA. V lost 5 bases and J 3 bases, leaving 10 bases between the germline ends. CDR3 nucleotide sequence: TGTGCCAGCAGCAACGACCGGGACACTGAAGCTTTCTTT. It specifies CASSNDRDTEAFF.

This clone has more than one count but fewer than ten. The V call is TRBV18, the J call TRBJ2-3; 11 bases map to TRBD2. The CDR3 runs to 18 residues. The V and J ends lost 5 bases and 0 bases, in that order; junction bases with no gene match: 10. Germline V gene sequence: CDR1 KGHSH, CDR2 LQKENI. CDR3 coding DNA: TGTGCCAGCTCATTCCGGCTAGCGGGGGGTTCTAGCACAGATACGCAGTATTTT. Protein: CASSFRLAGGSSTDTQYF. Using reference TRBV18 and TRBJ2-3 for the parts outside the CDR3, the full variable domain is NAGVMQNPRHLVRRRGQEARLRCSPMKGHSHVYWYRQLPEEGLKFMVYLQKENIIDESGMPKERFSAEFPKEGPSILRIQQVVRGDSAAYFCASSFRLAGGSSTDTQYFGPGTRLTVL.

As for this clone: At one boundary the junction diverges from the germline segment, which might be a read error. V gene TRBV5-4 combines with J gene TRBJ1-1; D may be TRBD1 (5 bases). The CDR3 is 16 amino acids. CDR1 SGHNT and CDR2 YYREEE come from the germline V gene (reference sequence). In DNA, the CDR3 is TGTGTCAGCAGCCCCCCCGGTTTCAGGGATTACACTGAAGCTTTCTTT. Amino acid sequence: CVSSPPGFRDYTEAFF.

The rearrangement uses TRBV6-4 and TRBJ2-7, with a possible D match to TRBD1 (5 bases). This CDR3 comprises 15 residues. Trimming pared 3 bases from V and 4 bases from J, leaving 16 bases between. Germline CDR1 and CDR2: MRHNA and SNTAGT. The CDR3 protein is CASSERKGHLYEQYF. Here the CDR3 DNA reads TGTGCCAGCAGTGAGAGAAAGGGGCACCTTTACGAGCAGTACTTC.

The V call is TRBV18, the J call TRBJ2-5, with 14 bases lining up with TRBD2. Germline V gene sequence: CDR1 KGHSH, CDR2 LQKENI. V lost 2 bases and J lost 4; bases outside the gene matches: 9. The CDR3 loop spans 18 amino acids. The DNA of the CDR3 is TGTGCCAGCTCACCATTGGAGACTAGCGGGGGGGCCCGAGAGACCCAGTACTTC. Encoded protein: CASSPLETSGGARETQYF. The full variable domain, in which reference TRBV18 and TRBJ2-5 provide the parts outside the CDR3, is NAGVMQNPRHLVRRRGQEARLRCSPMKGHSHVYWYRQLPEEGLKFMVYLQKENIIDESGMPKERFSAEFPKEGPSILRIQQVVRGDSAAYFCASSPLETSGGARETQYFGPGTRLLVL.

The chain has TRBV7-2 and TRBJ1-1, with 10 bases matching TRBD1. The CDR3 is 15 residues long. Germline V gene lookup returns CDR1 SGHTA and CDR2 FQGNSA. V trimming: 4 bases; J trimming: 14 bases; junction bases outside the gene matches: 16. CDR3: CASSSIPTGQGLMFF. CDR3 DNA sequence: TGTGCCAGCAGCTCGATACCGACGGGACAGGGGCTTATGTTCTTT.

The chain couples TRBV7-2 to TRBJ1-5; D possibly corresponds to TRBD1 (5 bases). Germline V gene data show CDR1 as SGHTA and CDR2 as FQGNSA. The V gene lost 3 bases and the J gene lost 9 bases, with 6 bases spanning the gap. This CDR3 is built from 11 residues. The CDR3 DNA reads TGTGCCAGCAGCTTCGGGGGGCCCCAGCATTTT. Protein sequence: CASSFGGPQHF.

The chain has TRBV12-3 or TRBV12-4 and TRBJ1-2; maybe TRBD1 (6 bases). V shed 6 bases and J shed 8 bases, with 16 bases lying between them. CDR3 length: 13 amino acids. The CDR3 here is CASSRRTAVGYTF. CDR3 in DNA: TGTGCCAGCAGCCGTCGGACAGCGGTGGGCTACACCTTC.

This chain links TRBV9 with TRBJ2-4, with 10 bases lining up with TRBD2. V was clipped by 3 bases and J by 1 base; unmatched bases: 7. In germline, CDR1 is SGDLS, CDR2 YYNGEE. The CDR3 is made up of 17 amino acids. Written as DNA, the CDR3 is TGTGCCAGCAGCGAAGGACTTAGCGGGGGGGCCAAAAACATTCAGTACTTC. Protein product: CASSEGLSGGAKNIQYF.

CDR3 sequence: CASSPTSGRAPTDTQYF. The CDR3 nucleotides are TGTGCCAGCTCACCAACTAGCGGGAGGGCCCCTACAGATACGCAGTATTTT. This chain connects TRBV18 to TRBJ2-3; 13 bases fit TRBD2. Germline CDR1 is KGHSH and CDR2 is LQKENI. V shed 2 bases, J shed 3 bases, and the junction held 5 bases outside the gene matches. CDR3 size: 17 residues.